A single sample gave rise to the 8 T cell receptor beta chains below, sequenced in a study of T cells in Graves' hyperthyroidism and ophthalmopathy. RNA transcripts provided the source from which TCR beta CDR3 regions were amplified. HTBI primers drove first-round RT-PCR of the TCR CDR3. From the multiplex PCR reads, TCRdb called clonotypes with MiXCR, one entry per CDR3 protein. The table has around 200,000 distinct CDR3 sequences, about a sixth seen once. Sequencing was carried out using blood. The source is a woman between 50 and 59 years old with Graves' hyperthyroidism.

This clonotype appeared many times. This chain uses TRBV28 with TRBJ1-1; D is unresolved. Germline V gene data show CDR1 as MDHEN and CDR2 as SYDVKM. The V end was cut by 1 base, the J end by 5 bases, with 11 bases between. CDR3 length: 14 residues. CDR3: CASSLFSPGTEAFF. CDR3 bases: TGTGCCAGCAGTTTATTTTCCCCCGGAACTGAAGCTTTCTTT.

This clonotype was seen only a few times. V usage is TRBV5-1 and J usage is TRBJ1-1; TRBD1 agrees at 11 bases. The CDR3 is 16 residues long. With 4 bases clipped from V and 3 bases from J, the junction kept 8 bases outside the gene matches. Germline-derived CDR1 and CDR2 are SGHRS and YFSETQ. Here the CDR3 reads CASSLRDRGIYTEAFF. The CDR3 region has the DNA TGCGCCAGCAGCCTCCGGGACAGGGGGATTTACACTGAAGCTTTCTTT.

Ten or more counts support this clonotype. J is TRBJ2-4 and V is TRBV3-1, with a weak D call TRBD1 (5 bases). The CDR3 runs 13 residues. The V end lost 4 bases, the J end lost 6 bases, and 10 bases lay between the germline ends. Germline CDR1 reads LGHDT; CDR2 reads YNNKEL (reference sequence). The CDR3 DNA reads as TGTGCCAGCAGCCCGACAGCGAGAAACATTCAGTACTTC. Residues: CASSPTARNIQYF.

This clonotype was observed at least ten times. The chain links TRBV7-8 to TRBJ2-3, with unresolved D. Germline V gene data show CDR1 as SGHVS and CDR2 as FQNEAQ. Trimming shortened V by 2 bases and J by 2 bases, and 11 bases separated the two germline ends. The CDR3 totals 15 residues. This CDR3 is CASSLNPRTTDTQYF. CDR3 nucleotides: TGTGCCAGCAGCTTAAATCCGAGGACCACAGATACGCAGTATTTT.

This clonotype appeared many times. This chain's CDR3 is CASSENLGNTIYF. The CDR3, as DNA: TGTGCCAGCAGTGAAAACCTTGGAAACACCATATATTTT. The rearrangement links TRBV6-1 to TRBJ1-3; D ambiguous. Germline V gives CDR1 MNHNS, CDR2 SASEGT. The ends were cut back, 2 bases at V and 3 bases at J, with 5 bases in the middle. The CDR3 extends over 13 amino acids.

This clonotype has just a few counts. The chain uses TRBV9 and TRBJ1-2; D remains unclear. The CDR3 is 16 residues long. Trimming took 0 bases from V and 4 from J, leaving 16 bases between them. Germline values: CDR1 SGDLS, CDR2 YYNGEE. The CDR3, as DNA: TGTGCCAGCAGCGTAGCTGCAGCAGGAGCCGGCTATGGCTACACCTTC. Encoded protein: CASSVAAAGAGYGYTF. The variable domain in full, with the rest retrieved from reference TRBV9 and TRBJ1-2, is DSGVTQTPKHLITATGQRVTLRCSPRSGDLSVYWYQQSLDQGLQFLIQYYNGEERAKGNILERFSAQQFPDLHSELNLSSLELGDSALYFCASSVAAAGAGYGYTFGSGTRLTVV.

This clonotype has at least ten counts. The rearrangement uses TRBV9 and TRBJ1-5, with no clear D. The CDR3 has 13 residues. Germline V lookup: CDR1 SGDLS, CDR2 YYNGEE. V lost 0 bases to trimming and J lost 6 bases, with 7 bases between them. The chain's CDR3 is CASSVVSGQPQHF. The CDR3 coding sequence is TGTGCCAGCAGCGTAGTATCGGGTCAGCCCCAGCATTTT.

This clonotype was observed at least ten times. The CDR3 sequence: CASSLVLGSGANVLTF. The CDR3 DNA reads TGTGCCAGCAGCTTAGTGTTGGGGTCTGGGGCCAACGTCCTGACTTTC. The rearrangement links TRBV7-8 to TRBJ2-6, with D unresolved. Germline loops: CDR1 SGHVS, CDR2 FQNEAQ. CDR3 size: 16 residues. The ends were cut back, 1 base at V and 1 base at J, with 8 bases in the middle.